These 8 T cell receptor beta chains were all obtained from the same sample, sequenced in a study of T cell repertoires in cytomegalovirus infection (dated by TCRdb to the late 2010s). Data came from an Illumina HiSeq 1500. The public reads were quality trimmed at Q25 with fastp and then assembled into clones with MiXCR by TCRdb, keeping productive beta chains. Every CDR3 protein is listed once, alongside the most common genes and DNA of its rows. Counted in this sample were about 180,000 distinct CDR3 sequences; roughly 14% of them appeared once. 25% to 30% of the sample comes from the top ten. The specimen was PBMCs. All receptors derive from a human donor in good health (CMV status not recorded). Some clones in this sample may be carry-over from other donors' samples.

The V call is TRBV5-1, the J call TRBJ2-1; D is tentatively TRBD1 or TRBD2 (7 bases each). CDR1 and CDR2 (germline): SGHRS, YFSETQ. Between the trimmed V and J ends, which lost 1 base and 3 bases, there was a span of 14 bases. The CDR3 is 16 residues long. Written as DNA, the CDR3 is TGCGCCAGCAGCTTGCCCAGGGGGAGGGACTACAATGAGCAGTTCTTC. Translating gives CASSLPRGRDYNEQFF.

This clonotype was counted many times. V and J are TRBV6-1 and TRBJ2-1; TRBD2 matches at 7 bases. There are 14 residues in the CDR3. V lost 5 bases, J lost 9 bases, and 10 bases stayed unmatched. The germline V gene encodes CDR1 MNHNS and CDR2 SASEGT. The CDR3 sequence is CASSTSVWGGEQFF. The CDR3 DNA is TGTGCCAGCAGTACTAGCGTGTGGGGCGGTGAGCAGTTCTTC.

This clonotype was observed a handful of times. This chain links TRBV7-9 with TRBJ1-2; D might be TRBD1 (6 bases). Germline V gene lookup returns CDR1 SEHNR and CDR2 FQNEAQ (reference sequence). This CDR3 spans 19 amino acids. The V and J ends lost 5 bases and 1 base respectively, with 26 bases between them. CDR3 DNA: TGTGCCAGCAGCCTTATGACAGGCAGGACTTCCCCATATAACTATGGCTACACCTTC. It is translated as CASSLMTGRTSPYNYGYTF.

This clonotype occurred a few times. The chain joins TRBV9 to TRBJ2-7; 7 bases are shared with TRBD2. Germline values: CDR1 SGDLS, CDR2 YYNGEE. J lost 2 bases, V lost 1 base, and 6 bases had no gene match. The length of the CDR3 is 15 residues. The CDR3 here is CASSVSSGPPYEQYF. DNA of the CDR3: TGTGCCAGCAGCGTATCTAGCGGTCCGCCCTACGAGCAGTACTTC.

This clonotype was observed a few times. The chain couples TRBV29-1 to TRBJ2-3, with TRBD2 matching 11 bases. Per the germline V gene, CDR1 is SQVTM and CDR2 is ANQGSEA. This CDR3 spans 13 amino acids. The V segment lost 7 bases and the J segment 3 bases; nucleotides outside the gene matches: 3. CDR3 bases: TGCAGCGCTCGACTAGCGGGAACAGATACGCAGTATTTT. This gives the protein CSARLAGTDTQYF.

This chain links TRBV5-5 with TRBJ2-2, with no clear D. This CDR3 is built from 17 residues. The germline V and J ends were trimmed by 2 bases and 0 bases, with 14 bases remaining between them. Per the germline V gene, CDR1 is SGHKS and CDR2 is YYEKEE (reference sequence). CDR3 DNA: TGTGCCAGCAGCTTTACGCTTTGGCGCCCGAACACCGGGGAGCTGTTTTTT. Encoded protein: CASSFTLWRPNTGELFF.

This clonotype was counted many times. The chain recombines TRBV28 with TRBJ1-5, with D tentatively TRBD1 (6 bases). Trimming cost V 7 bases and J 4 bases, with 17 bases left between them. CDR3 size: 15 residues. Germline V CDR1 and CDR2: MDHEN, SYDVKM. DNA for the CDR3: TGTGCCAGCAACCATGGAACAGGGAGTAATCAGCCCCAGCATTTT. It specifies CASNHGTGSNQPQHF.

This clonotype was counted at least ten times. J is TRBJ1-2 and V is TRBV28, with no clear D. Germline values: CDR1 MDHEN, CDR2 SYDVKM. The germline V and J ends were trimmed by 6 bases and 10 bases, with 18 bases remaining between them. This CDR3 has 13 amino acids. The CDR3 spells CASRSPGVPSYTF. The CDR3, as DNA: TGTGCCAGCAGGTCCCCCGGAGTACCGTCCTACACCTTC.